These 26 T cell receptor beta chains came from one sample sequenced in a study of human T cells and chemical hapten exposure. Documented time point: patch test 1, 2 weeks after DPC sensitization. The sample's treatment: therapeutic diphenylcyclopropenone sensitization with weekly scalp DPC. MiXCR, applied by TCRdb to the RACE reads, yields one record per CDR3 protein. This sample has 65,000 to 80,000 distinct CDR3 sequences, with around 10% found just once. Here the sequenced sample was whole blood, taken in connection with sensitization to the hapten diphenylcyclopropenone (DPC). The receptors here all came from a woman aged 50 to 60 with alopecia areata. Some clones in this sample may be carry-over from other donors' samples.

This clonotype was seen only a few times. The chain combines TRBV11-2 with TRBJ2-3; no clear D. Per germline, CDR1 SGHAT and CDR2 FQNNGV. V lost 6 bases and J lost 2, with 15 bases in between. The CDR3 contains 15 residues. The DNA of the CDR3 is TGTGCCAGCAGTCGTGGACGGACCTTCACAGATACGCAGTATTTT. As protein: CASSRGRTFTDTQYF. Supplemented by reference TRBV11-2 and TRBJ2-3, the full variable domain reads EAGVAQSPRYKIIEKRQSVAFWCNPISGHATLYWYQQILGQGPKLLIQFQNNGVVDDSQLPKDRFSAERLKGVDSTLKIQPAKLEDSAVYLCASSRGRTFTDTQYFGPGTRLTVL.

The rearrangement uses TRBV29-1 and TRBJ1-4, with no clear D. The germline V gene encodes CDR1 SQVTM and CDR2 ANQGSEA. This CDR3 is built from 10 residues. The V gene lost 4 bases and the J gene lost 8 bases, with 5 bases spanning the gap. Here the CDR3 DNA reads TGCAGCGTTGGGATGGAAAAACTGTTTTTT. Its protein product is CSVGMEKLFF.

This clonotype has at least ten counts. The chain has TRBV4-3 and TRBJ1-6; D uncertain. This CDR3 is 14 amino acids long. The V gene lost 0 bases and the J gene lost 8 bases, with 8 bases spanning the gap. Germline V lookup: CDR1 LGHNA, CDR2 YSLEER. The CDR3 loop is CASSQDPEHSPLHF. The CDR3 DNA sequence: TGCGCCAGCAGCCAAGACCCGGAACATTCACCCCTCCACTTT.

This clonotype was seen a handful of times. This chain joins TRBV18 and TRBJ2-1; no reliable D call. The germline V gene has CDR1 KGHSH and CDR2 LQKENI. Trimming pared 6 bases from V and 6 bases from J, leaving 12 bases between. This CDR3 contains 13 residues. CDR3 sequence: CASSFDRVNEQFF. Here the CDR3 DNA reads TGTGCCAGCTCTTTTGACCGGGTCAATGAGCAGTTCTTC.

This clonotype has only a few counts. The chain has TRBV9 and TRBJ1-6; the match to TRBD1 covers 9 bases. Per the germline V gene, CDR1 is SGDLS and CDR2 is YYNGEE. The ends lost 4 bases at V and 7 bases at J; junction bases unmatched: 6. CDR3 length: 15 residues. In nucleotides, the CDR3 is TGTGCCAGCAGCTTCGACAGGGGGGCCAATTCACCCCTCCACTTT. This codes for CASSFDRGANSPLHF. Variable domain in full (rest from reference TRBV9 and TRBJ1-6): DSGVTQTPKHLITATGQRVTLRCSPRSGDLSVYWYQQSLDQGLQFLIQYYNGEERAKGNILERFSAQQFPDLHSELNLSSLELGDSALYFCASSFDRGANSPLHFGNGTRLTVT.

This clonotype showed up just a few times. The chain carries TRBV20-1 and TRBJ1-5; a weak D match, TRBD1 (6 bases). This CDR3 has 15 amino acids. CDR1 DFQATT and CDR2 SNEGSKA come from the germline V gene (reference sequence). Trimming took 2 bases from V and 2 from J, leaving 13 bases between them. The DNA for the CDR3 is TGCAGTGCTAGATCGACAGGCGCGGGCAATCAGCCCCAGCATTTT. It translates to CSARSTGAGNQPQHF.

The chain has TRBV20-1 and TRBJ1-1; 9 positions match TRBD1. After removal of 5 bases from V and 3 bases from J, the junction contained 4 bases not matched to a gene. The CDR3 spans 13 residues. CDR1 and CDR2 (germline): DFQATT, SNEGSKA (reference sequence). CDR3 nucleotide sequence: TGCAGTGCTGAGGGGGACAGGGACACTGAAGCTTTCTTT. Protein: CSAEGDRDTEAFF.

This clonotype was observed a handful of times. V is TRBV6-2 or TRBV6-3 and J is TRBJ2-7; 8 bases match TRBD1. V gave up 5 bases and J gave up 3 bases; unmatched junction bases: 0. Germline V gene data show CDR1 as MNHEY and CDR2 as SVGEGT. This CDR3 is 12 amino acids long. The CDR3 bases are TGTGCCAGCAGTGACAGGGGCTACGAGCAGTACTTC. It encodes CASSDRGYEQYF.

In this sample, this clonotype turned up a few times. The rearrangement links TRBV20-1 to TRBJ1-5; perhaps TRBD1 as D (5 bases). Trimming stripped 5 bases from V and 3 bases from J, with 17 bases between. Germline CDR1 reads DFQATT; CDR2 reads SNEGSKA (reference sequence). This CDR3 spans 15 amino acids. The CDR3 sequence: CSAPRTLSDNQPQHF. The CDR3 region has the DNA TGCAGTGCTCCGCGGACACTCAGCGACAATCAGCCCCAGCATTTT.

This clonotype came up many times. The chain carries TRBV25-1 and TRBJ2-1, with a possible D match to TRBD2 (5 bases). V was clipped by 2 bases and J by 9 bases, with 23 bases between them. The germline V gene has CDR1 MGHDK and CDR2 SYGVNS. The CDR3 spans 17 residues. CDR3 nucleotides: TGTGCCAGCAGTGAACCCCTCGGTGTAACCGGGAAGGCTGAGCAGTTCTTC. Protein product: CASSEPLGVTGKAEQFF.

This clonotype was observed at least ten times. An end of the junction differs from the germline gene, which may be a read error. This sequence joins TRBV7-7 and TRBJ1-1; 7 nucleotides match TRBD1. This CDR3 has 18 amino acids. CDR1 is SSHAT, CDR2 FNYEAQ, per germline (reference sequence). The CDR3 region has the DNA TGTGCTAGCAGTTCCCCGGGTATCGACAGGGAGGGGGACACTGAAGCTTTCTTT. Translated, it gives CASSSPGIDREGDTEAFF.

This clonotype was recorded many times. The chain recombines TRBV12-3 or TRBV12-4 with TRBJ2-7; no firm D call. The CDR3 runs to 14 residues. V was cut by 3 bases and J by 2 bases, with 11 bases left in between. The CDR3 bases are TGTGCCAGCAGTTTCGGGCAATTGGCCTACGAGCAGTACTTC. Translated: CASSFGQLAYEQYF.

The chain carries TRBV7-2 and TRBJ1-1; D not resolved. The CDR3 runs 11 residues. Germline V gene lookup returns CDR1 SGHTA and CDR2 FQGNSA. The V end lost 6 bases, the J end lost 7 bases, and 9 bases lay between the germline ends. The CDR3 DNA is TGTGCCAGCAGGCAAGACGGTGAAGCTTTCTTT. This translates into CASRQDGEAFF. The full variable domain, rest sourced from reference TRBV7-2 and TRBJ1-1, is GAGVSQSPSNKVTEKGKDVELRCDPISGHTALYWYRQSLGQGLEFLIYFQGNSAPDKSGLPSDRFSAERTGGSVSTLTIQRTQQEDSAVYLCASRQDGEAFFGQGTRLTVV.

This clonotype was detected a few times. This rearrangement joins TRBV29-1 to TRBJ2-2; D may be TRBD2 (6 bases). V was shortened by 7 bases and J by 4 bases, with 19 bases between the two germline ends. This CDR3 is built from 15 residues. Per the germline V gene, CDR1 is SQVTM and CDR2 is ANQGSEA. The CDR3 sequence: CSAVIAERRTGELFF. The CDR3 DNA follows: TGCAGCGCCGTCATAGCGGAGCGACGCACCGGGGAGCTGTTTTTT.

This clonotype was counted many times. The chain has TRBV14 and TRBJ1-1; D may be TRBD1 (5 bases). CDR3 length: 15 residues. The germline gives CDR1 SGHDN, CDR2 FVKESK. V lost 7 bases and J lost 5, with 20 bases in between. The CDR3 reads CASTLEGTRGTEAFF. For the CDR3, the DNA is TGTGCCAGCACCTTAGAGGGGACGAGGGGAACTGAAGCTTTCTTT.

CDR3 sequence (DNA): TGTGCCACCAGCAGAGGACTAGCGGAGTCGTCGCAGTATTTT. This gives the protein CATSRGLAESSQYF. The V call is TRBV15, the J call TRBJ2-3; 9 bases align to TRBD2. This CDR3 contains 14 residues. Germline values: CDR1 LNHNV, CDR2 YYDKDF (reference sequence). V lost 1 base and J lost 10; bases outside the gene matches: 6.

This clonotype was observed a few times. The CDR3 sequence: CSVEDPSRAPGKDTQYF. The CDR3 DNA reads TGCAGCGTTGAAGATCCCAGCAGGGCTCCGGGTAAAGATACGCAGTATTTT. V is TRBV29-1 and J is TRBJ2-3, with D possibly TRBD1 on 5 matching bases. Between the trimmed V and J ends, which lost 0 bases and 5 bases, there was a span of 21 bases. This CDR3 has 17 amino acids. Germline V gene data show CDR1 as SQVTM and CDR2 as ANQGSEA.

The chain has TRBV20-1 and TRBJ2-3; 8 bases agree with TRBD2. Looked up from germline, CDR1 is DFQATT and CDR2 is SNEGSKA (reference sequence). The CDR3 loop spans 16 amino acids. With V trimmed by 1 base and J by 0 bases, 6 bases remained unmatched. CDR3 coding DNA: TGCAGTGCTAGAGTCCCCCGGGGGGGAAGCACAGATACGCAGTATTTT. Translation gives CSARVPRGGSTDTQYF.

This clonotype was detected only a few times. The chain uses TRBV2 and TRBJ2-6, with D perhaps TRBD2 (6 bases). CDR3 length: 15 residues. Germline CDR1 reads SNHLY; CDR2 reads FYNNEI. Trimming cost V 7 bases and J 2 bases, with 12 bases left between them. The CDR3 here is CASTLRETGANVLTF. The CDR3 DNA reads TGTGCCAGCACCCTACGGGAGACTGGGGCCAACGTCCTGACTTTC.

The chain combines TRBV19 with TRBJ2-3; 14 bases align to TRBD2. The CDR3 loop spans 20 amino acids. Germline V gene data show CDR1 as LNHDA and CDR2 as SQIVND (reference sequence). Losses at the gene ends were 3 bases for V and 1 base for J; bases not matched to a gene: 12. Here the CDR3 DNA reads TGTGCCAGTAGTATCCCTCGGTTGGGACTAGCGGGAGCGGGCACAGATACGCAGTATTTT. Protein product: CASSIPRLGLAGAGTDTQYF.

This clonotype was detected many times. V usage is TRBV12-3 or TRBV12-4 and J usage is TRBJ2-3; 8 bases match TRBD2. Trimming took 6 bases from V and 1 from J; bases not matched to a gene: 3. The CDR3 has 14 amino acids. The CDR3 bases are TGTGCCAGCAGCACTAGCGGTGGCACAGATACGCAGTATTTT. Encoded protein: CASSTSGGTDTQYF.

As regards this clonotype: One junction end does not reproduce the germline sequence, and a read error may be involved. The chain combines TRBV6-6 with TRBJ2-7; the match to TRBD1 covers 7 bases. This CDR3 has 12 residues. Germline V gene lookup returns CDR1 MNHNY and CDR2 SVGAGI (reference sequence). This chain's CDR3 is CASSLGTVYTVF. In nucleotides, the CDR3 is TGTGCCAGCAGTCTCGGGACAGTATATACCGTCTTC.

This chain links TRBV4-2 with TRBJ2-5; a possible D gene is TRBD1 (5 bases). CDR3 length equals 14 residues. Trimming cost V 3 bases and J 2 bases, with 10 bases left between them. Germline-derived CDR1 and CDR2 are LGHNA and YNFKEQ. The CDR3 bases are TGTGCCAGCAGCCACCGACAGACTCAAGAGACCCAGTACTTC. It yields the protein CASSHRQTQETQYF.

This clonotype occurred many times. CDR3 region: CSARGDRVVEAFF. The CDR3 DNA reads as TGCAGTGCTAGAGGGGACAGAGTTGTAGAAGCTTTCTTT. The V call is TRBV20-1, the J call TRBJ1-1; 7 nucleotides match TRBD1. V was pared by 1 base and J by 8 bases, with 7 bases of the junction left unmatched. The germline CDR1 and CDR2 sequences are DFQATT and SNEGSKA (reference sequence). This CDR3 is built from 13 residues.

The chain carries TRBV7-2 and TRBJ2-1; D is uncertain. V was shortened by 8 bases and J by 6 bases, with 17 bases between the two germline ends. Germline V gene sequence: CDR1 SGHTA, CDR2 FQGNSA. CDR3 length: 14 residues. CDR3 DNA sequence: TGTGCCAGCCGAGGCCGGGCCTCTCCCAATGAGCAGTTCTTC. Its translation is CASRGRASPNEQFF.

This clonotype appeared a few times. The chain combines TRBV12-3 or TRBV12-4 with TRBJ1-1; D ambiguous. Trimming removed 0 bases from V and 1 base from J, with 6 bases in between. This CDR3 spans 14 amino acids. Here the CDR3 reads CASSLAGSNTEAFF. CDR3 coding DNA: TGTGCCAGCAGTTTAGCGGGATCGAACACTGAAGCTTTCTTT.